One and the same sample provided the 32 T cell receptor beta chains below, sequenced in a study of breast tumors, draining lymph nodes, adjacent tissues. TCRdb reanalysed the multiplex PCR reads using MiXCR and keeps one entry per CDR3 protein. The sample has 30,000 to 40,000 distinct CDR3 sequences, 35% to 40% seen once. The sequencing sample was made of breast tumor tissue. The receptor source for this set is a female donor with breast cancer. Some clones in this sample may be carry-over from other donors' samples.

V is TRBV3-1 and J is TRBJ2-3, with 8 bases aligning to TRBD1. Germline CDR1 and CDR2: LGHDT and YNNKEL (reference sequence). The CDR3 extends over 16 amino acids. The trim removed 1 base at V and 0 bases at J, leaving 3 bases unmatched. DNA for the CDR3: TGTGCCAGCAGCCAAGCCGGGACAGGCAGCACAGATACGCAGTATTTT. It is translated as CASSQAGTGSTDTQYF.

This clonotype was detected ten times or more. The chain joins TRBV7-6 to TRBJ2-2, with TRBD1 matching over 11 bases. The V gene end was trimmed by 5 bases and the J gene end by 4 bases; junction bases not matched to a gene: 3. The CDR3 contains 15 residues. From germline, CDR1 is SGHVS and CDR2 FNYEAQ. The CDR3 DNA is TGTGCCAGCAGCCCCGGACAGGGGGCCACCGGGGAGCTGTTTTTT. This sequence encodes CASSPGQGATGELFF.

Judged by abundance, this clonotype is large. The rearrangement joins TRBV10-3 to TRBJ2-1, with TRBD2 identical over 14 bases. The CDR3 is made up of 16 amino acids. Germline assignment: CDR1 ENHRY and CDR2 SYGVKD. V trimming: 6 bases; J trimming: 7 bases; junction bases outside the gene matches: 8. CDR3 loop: CAIRDGTSGRENEQFF. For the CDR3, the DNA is TGTGCCATCAGGGATGGGACTAGCGGGAGAGAAAATGAGCAGTTCTTC.

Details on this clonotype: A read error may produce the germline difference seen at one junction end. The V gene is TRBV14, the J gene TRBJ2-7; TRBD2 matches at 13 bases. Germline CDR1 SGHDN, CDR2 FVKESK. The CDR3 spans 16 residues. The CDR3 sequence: CTSSQDPGLAGTRTVF. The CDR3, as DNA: TGTACCAGCAGCCAAGATCCGGGACTAGCGGGAACCCGGACAGTCTTC.

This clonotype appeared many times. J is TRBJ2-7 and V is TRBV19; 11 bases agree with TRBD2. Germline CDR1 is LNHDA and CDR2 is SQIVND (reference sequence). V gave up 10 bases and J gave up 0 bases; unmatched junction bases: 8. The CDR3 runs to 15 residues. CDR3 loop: CATRIAGGSSYEQYF. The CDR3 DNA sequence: TGTGCCACCCGTATAGCGGGAGGGTCCTCCTACGAGCAGTACTTC.

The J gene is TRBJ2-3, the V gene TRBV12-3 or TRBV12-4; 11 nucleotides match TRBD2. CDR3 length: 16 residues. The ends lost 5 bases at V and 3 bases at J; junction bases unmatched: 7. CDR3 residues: CASSDSGTSGTDTQYF. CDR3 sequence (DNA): TGTGCCAGCAGTGACTCCGGGACTAGCGGTACAGATACGCAGTATTTT.

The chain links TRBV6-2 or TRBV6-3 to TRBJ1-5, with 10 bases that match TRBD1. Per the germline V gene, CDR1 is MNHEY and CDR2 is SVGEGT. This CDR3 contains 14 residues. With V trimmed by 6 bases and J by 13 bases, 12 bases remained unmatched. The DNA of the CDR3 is TGTGCCAGCAGCAATTCGGACAGGGGGGTGTGGCAGCATTTT. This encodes CASSNSDRGVWQHF.

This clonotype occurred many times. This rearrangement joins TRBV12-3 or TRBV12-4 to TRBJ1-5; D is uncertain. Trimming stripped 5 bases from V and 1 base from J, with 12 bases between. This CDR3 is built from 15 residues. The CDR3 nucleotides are TGTGCCAGCAGTCCGGGCAGGCCAAGCAATCAGCCCCAGCATTTT. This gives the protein CASSPGRPSNQPQHF.

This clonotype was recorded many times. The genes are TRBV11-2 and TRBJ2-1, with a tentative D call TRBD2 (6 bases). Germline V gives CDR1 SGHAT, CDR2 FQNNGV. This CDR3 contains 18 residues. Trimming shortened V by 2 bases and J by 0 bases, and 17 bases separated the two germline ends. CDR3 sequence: CASSLMGLRGGSYNEQFF. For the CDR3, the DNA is TGTGCCAGCAGCTTAATGGGTTTGCGGGGAGGCTCCTACAATGAGCAGTTCTTC. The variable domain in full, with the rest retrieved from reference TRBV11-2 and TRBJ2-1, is EAGVAQSPRYKIIEKRQSVAFWCNPISGHATLYWYQQILGQGPKLLIQFQNNGVVDDSQLPKDRFSAERLKGVDSTLKIQPAKLEDSAVYLCASSLMGLRGGSYNEQFFGPGTRLTVL.

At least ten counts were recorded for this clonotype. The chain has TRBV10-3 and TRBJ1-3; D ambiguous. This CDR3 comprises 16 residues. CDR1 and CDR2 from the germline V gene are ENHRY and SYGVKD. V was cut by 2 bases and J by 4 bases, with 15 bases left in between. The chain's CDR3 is CAISEERRGGGNTIYF. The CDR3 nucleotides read TGTGCCATCAGTGAGGAACGTCGGGGTGGAGGAAACACCATATATTTT.

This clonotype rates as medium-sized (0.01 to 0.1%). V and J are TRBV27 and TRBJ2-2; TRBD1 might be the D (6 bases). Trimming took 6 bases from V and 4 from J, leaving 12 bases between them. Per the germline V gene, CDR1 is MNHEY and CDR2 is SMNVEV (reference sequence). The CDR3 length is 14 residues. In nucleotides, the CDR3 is TGTGCCAGCAGACAGGGACGGGGCACCGGGGAGCTGTTTTTT. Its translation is CASRQGRGTGELFF.

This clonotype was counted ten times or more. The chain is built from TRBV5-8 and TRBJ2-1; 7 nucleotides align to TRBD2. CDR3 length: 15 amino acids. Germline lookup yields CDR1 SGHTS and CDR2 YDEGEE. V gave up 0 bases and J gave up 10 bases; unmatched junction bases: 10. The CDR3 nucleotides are TGTGCCAGCAGCTTGGGGGGGAGGGCCGGGGAGGAGCAGTTCTTC. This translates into CASSLGGRAGEEQFF. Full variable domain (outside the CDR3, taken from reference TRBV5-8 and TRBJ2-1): EAGVTQSPTHLIKTRGQQATLRCSPISGHTSVYWYQQALGLGLQFLLWYDEGEERNRGNFPPRFSGRQFPNYSSELNVNALELEDSALYLCASSLGGRAGEEQFFGPGTRLTVL.

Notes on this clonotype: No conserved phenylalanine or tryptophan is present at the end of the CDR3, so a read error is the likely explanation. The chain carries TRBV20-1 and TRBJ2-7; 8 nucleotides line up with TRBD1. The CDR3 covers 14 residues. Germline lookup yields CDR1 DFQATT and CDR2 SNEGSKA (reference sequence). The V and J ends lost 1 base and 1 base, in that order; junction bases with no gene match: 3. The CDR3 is CSARGRTGSYEQYS. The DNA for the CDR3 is TGCAGTGCTAGAGGTCGGACAGGGTCCTACGAGCAGTACTCC.

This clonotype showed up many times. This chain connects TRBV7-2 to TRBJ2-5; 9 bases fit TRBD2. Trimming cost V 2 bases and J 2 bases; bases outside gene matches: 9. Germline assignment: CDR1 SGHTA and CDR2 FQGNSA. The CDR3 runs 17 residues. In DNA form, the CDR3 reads TGTGCCAGCAGCTTATGGAGTACTAGCGGGCGACAAGAGACCCAGTACTTC. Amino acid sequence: CASSLWSTSGRQETQYF.

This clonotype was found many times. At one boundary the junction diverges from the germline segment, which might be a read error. The CDR3 region is CASSEGQTFYYGYTF. In DNA form, the CDR3 reads TGTGCCAGCAGCGAAGGACAGACGTTTTACTATGGCTACACCTTC. This chain joins TRBV2 and TRBJ1-2, with a tentative D call TRBD1 (6 bases). Germline CDR1 is SNHLY and CDR2 is FYNNEI. The CDR3 loop spans 15 amino acids.

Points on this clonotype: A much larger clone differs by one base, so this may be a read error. CDR3 nucleotide sequence: TGTGCCAGCAGCCGAGAAGGCGGCTACACCTTC. Protein sequence: CASSREGGYTF. This chain joins TRBV3-1 and TRBJ1-2, with D unresolved. This CDR3 is 11 amino acids long. Germline CDR1 LGHDT, CDR2 YNNKEL (reference sequence). Trimming stripped 4 bases from V and 8 bases from J, with 8 bases between.

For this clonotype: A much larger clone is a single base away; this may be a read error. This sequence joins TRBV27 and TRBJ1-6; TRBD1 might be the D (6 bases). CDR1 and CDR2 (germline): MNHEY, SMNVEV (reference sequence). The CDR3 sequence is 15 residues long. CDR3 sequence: CASSFSQGRGPPLHF. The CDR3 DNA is TGTGCTAGCAGTTTTTCCCAGGGGCGAGGTCCACCCCTCCACTTT.

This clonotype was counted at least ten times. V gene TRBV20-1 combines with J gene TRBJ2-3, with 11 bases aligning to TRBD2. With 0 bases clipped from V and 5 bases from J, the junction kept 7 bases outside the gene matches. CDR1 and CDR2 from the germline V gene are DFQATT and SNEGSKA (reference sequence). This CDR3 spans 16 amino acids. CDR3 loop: CSARDLAGGDLDTQYF. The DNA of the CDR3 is TGCAGTGCTAGAGATCTAGCGGGAGGTGACCTAGATACGCAGTATTTT.

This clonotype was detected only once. The DNA for the CDR3 is TGTGCCAGTAGTACAGCGGGAGTGGACACCGGGGAGCTGTTTTTT. It yields the protein CASSTAGVDTGELFF. J is TRBJ2-2 and V is TRBV19; 8 bases map to TRBD2. CDR1 is LNHDA and CDR2 is SQIVND in the germline V gene (reference sequence). Losses at the gene ends were 4 bases for V and 3 bases for J; bases not matched to a gene: 4. This CDR3 has 15 amino acids.

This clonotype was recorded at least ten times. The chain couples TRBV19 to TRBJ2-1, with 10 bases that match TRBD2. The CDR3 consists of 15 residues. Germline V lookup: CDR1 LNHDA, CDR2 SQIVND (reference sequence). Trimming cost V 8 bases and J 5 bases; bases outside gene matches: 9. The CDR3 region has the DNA TGTGCCAGTTCACCTAGCGGGAGAGAGAACAATGAGCAGTTCTTC. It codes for CASSPSGRENNEQFF.

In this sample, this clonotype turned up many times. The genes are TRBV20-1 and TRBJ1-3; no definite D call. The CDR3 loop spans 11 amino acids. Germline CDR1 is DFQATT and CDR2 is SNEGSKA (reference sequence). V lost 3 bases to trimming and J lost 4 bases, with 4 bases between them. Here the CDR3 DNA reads TGCAGTGCTAGCAGGGGAAACACCATATATTTT. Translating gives CSASRGNTIYF.

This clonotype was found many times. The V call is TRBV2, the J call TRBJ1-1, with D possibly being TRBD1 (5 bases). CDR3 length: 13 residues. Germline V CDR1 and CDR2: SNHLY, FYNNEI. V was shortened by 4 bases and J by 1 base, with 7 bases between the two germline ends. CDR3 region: CASSAGWNTEAFF. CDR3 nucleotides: TGTGCCAGCAGTGCAGGGTGGAACACTGAAGCTTTCTTT. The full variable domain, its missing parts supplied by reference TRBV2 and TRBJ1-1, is EPEVTQTPSHQVTQMGQEVILRCVPISNHLYFYWYRQILGQKVEFLVSFYNNEISEKSEIFDDQFSVERPDGSNFTLKIRSTKLEDSAMYFCASSAGWNTEAFFGQGTRLTVV.

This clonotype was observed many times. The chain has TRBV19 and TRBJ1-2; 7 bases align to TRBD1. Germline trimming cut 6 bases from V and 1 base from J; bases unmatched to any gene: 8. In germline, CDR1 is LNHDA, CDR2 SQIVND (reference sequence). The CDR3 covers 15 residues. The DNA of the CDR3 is TGTGCCAGTAGATTTACCGGGACAGATAACTATGGCTACACCTTC. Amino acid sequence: CASRFTGTDNYGYTF. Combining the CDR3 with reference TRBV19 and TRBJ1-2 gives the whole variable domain DGGITQSPKYLFRKEGQNVTLSCEQNLNHDAMYWYRQDPGQGLRLIYYSQIVNDFQKGDIAEGYSVSREKKESFPLTVTSAQKNPTAFYLCASRFTGTDNYGYTFGSGTRLTVV.

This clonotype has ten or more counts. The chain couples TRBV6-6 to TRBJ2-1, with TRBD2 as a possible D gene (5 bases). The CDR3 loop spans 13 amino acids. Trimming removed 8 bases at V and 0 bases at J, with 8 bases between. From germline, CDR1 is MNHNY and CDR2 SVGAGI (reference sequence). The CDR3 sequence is CASSRDSYNEQFF. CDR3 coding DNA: TGTGCCAGCTCCCGGGACTCCTACAATGAGCAGTTCTTC.

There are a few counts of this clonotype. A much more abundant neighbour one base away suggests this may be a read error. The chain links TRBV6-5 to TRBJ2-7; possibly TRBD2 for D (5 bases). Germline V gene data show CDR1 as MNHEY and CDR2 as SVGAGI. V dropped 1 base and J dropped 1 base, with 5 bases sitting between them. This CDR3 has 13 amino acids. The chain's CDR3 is CASSYWESYEQYF. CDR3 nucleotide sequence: TGTGCCAGCAGTTACTGGGAGTCCTACGAGCAGTACTTC.

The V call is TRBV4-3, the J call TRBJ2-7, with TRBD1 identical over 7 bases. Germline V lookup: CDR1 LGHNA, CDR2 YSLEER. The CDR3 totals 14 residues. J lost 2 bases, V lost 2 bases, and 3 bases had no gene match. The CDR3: CASSQWTGTYEQYF. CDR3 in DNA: TGCGCCAGCAGCCAATGGACAGGTACCTACGAGCAGTACTTC.

The CDR3: CASSIRAGVVYEQYF. The CDR3 region has the DNA TGTGCCAGTAGTATTCGAGCGGGAGTGGTCTACGAGCAGTACTTC. J is TRBJ2-7 and V is TRBV19; 8 positions agree with TRBD2. CDR1 is LNHDA and CDR2 is SQIVND in the germline V gene (reference sequence). The CDR3 loop spans 15 amino acids. The V segment lost 3 bases and the J segment 3 bases; nucleotides outside the gene matches: 7.

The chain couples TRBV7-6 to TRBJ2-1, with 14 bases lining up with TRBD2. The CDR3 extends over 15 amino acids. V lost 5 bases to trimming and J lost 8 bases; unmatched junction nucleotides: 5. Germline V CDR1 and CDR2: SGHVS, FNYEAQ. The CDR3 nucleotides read TGTGCCAGCAGCCTGACTAGCGGGAGGGTATATGAGCAGTTCTTC. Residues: CASSLTSGRVYEQFF.

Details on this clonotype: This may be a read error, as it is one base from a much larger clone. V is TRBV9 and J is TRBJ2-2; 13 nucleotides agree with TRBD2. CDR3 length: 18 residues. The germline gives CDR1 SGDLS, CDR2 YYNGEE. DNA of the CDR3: TGTGCCAGCAGAGTAGGAAGACTAGCGGGAGGAGGCACCGGGGAGCTGTTTTTT. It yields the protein CASRVGRLAGGGTGELFF.

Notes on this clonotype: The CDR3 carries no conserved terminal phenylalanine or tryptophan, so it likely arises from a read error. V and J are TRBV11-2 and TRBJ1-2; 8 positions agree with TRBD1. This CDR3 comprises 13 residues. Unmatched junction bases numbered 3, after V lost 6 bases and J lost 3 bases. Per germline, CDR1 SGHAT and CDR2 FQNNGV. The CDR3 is CASRLDRDYGYTC. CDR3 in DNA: TGTGCCAGCAGGTTGGACAGGGACTATGGCTACACCTGC.

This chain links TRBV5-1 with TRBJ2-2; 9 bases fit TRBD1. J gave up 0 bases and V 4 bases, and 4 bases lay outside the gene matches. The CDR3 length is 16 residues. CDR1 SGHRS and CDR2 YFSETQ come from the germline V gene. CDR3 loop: CASSPGTGPNTGELFF. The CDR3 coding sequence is TGCGCCAGCAGCCCCGGGACAGGGCCGAACACCGGGGAGCTGTTTTTT.

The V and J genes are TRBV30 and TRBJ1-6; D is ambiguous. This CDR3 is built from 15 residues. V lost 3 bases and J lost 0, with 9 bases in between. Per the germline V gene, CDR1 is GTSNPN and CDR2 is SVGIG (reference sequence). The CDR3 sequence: CAWSRRDSYNSPLHF. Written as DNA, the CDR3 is TGTGCCTGGAGCCGCCGGGACTCCTATAATTCACCCCTCCACTTT.